Listed below are T cell receptor beta chains from one sample, sequenced in a study of cytomegalovirus exposure and HLA in healthy donors. The data were produced by immunoSEQ multiplex PCR, yet TCRdb's version contains in-frame clones alone and is incomplete. The repertoire has about 80,000 clones, under 65% of them found once; the top ten carry 4% to 5.5%. Sequencing was done on a sample of PBMCs. These receptors came from a male donor in good health and CMV-seropositive. Both conserved end residues are part of each CDR3. Each record gives: J gene, V gene, clone size, D gene, CDR3 DNA, CDR3 protein. A D gene is named only where the DNA matches it firmly. Size tells how often a clone was seen (once, few, many) or the class of an expanded clone, and some rows leave it out.

j_gene: TRBJ2-7
v_gene: TRBV30
abundance: NA
d_gene: NA
CDR3nt: TGTGCCTGGAGTTCGGACAGCTTTTCCTACGAGCAGTACTTC
CDR3aa: CAWSSDSFSYEQYF

j_gene: TRBJ2-7
v_gene: TRBV2
abundance: few
d_gene: NA
CDR3nt: TGTGCCAGCAGTGAAGGCAGGGAGGACGACGAGCAGTACTTC
CDR3aa: CASSEGREDDEQYF

j_gene: TRBJ1-6
v_gene: TRBV19
abundance: NA
d_gene: NA
CDR3nt: TGTGCCAGTAGTACCGGAGACAATTCACCCCTCCACTTT
CDR3aa: CASSTGDNSPLHF

j_gene: TRBJ2-5
v_gene: TRBV5-1
abundance: NA
d_gene: TRBD2
CDR3nt: TGCGCCAGCAGCTTGGCCTTAGCGGGGGGGCCACAAGAGACCCAGTACTTC
CDR3aa: CASSLALAGGPQETQYF

j_gene: TRBJ2-1
v_gene: TRBV7-8
abundance: NA
d_gene: TRBD2
CDR3nt: TGTGCCAGCGGCGGGGGGGCCGTGGAGCAGTTCTTC
CDR3aa: CASGGGAVEQFF

j_gene: TRBJ1-6
v_gene: TRBV7-2
abundance: few
d_gene: NA
CDR3nt: TGTGCCAGCAACCCTGGCCAGGGCCGCTCCTATAATTCACCCCTCCACTTT
CDR3aa: CASNPGQGRSYNSPLHF

j_gene: TRBJ1-1
v_gene: TRBV6-5
abundance: NA
d_gene: NA
CDR3nt: TGTGCCAGCAGCTACCCCGCGCTGGGGGGGGCGGCTGAAGCTTTCTTT
CDR3aa: CASSYPALGGAAEAFF

j_gene: TRBJ1-2
v_gene: TRBV28
abundance: NA
d_gene: NA
CDR3nt: TGTGCCAGCAGCCCCGACATTCCGGCCCCGTCTAACTATGGCTACACCTTC
CDR3aa: CASSPDIPAPSNYGYTF

j_gene: TRBJ2-1
v_gene: TRBV5-1
abundance: NA
d_gene: NA
CDR3nt: TGCGCCAGCAGCTCGGACAGCCTCAATGAGCAGTTCTTC
CDR3aa: CASSSDSLNEQFF

j_gene: TRBJ1-1
v_gene: TRBV30
abundance: NA
d_gene: NA
CDR3nt: TGTGCCTGGAGTAGAGAAAGCCACCTGGCTTTCTTT
CDR3aa: CAWSRESHLAFF

j_gene: TRBJ2-7
v_gene: TRBV7-2
abundance: NA
d_gene: TRBD2
CDR3nt: TGTGCCAGCAGCGAAGGACTAGCGGGAGGGTTCTACGAGCAGTACTTC
CDR3aa: CASSEGLAGGFYEQYF

j_gene: TRBJ1-2
v_gene: TRBV19
abundance: NA
d_gene: TRBD1
CDR3nt: TGTGCCAGTGCGACAGGGGACTATGGCTACACCTTC
CDR3aa: CASATGDYGYTF

j_gene: TRBJ2-1
v_gene: TRBV28
abundance: few
d_gene: TRBD1
CDR3nt: TGTGCCAGCAGTGACAGGGGCATTATCATCGATGAGCAGTTCTTC
CDR3aa: CASSDRGIIIDEQFF

j_gene: TRBJ2-1
v_gene: TRBV5-5
abundance: NA
d_gene: TRBD2
CDR3nt: TGTGCCAGCAGTTCGGACCTGACTAGCGCGGGATGGAATGAGCAGTTCTTC
CDR3aa: CASSSDLTSAGWNEQFF

j_gene: TRBJ2-1
v_gene: TRBV5-1
abundance: NA
d_gene: TRBD2
CDR3nt: TGCGCCAGCTGGGCTAGCGGGAGGGCCGAAAATGAGCAGTTCTTC
CDR3aa: CASWASGRAENEQFF

j_gene: TRBJ1-4
v_gene: TRBV5-5
abundance: few
d_gene: NA
CDR3nt: TGTGCCAGCAGTCTTACCCCCGGGACACTTAAGGGTGAAAAACTGTTTTTT
CDR3aa: CASSLTPGTLKGEKLFF

j_gene: TRBJ2-1
v_gene: TRBV7-9
abundance: NA
d_gene: NA
CDR3nt: TGTGCCAGCAGCCCCCCTTCCCCGAGCTCCTACAATGAGCAGTTCTTC
CDR3aa: CASSPPSPSSYNEQFF

j_gene: TRBJ1-2
v_gene: TRBV6-5
abundance: few
d_gene: TRBD1
CDR3nt: TGTGCCAGCAGGCGAGGGGGCTTCTATGGCTACACCTTC
CDR3aa: CASRRGGFYGYTF

j_gene: TRBJ1-2
v_gene: TRBV6-1
abundance: NA
d_gene: TRBD1
CDR3nt: TGTGCCAGCAGTGGTTGGGGACAGGGTGGCTACACCTTC
CDR3aa: CASSGWGQGGYTF

j_gene: TRBJ2-7
v_gene: TRBV16
abundance: NA
d_gene: TRBD2
CDR3nt: TGTGCCAGCAGCCGGAGATCGGGACCGGGGGGTGAGGAGCAGTACTTC
CDR3aa: CASSRRSGPGGEEQYF

j_gene: TRBJ1-2
v_gene: TRBV7-2
abundance: NA
d_gene: TRBD1
CDR3nt: TGTGCCAGCAGCTTAGCGCCGGACAGGGGTAGGGGGTTCTATGGCTACACCTTC
CDR3aa: CASSLAPDRGRGFYGYTF

j_gene: TRBJ1-1
v_gene: TRBV6-5
abundance: few
d_gene: NA
CDR3nt: TGTGCCAGCAGACCCGATGGACAGAAGAACACTGAAGCTTTCTTT
CDR3aa: CASRPDGQKNTEAFF

j_gene: TRBJ1-5
v_gene: TRBV19
abundance: few
d_gene: NA
CDR3nt: TGTGCCAGTACCTTGCGTGGGGACACACACAATCAGCCCCAGCATTTT
CDR3aa: CASTLRGDTHNQPQHF

j_gene: TRBJ2-7
v_gene: TRBV2
abundance: NA
d_gene: TRBD2
CDR3nt: TGTGCCAGCAAGCTAGCGGGGGAAGAGTACTTC
CDR3aa: CASKLAGEEYF

j_gene: TRBJ2-1
v_gene: TRBV19
abundance: few
d_gene: TRBD2
CDR3nt: TGTGCCAGTAGTGCCCTACTAGCGGGAGTGAACAATGAGCAGTTCTTC
CDR3aa: CASSALLAGVNNEQFF

j_gene: TRBJ2-5
v_gene: TRBV5-4
abundance: few
d_gene: TRBD2
CDR3nt: TGTGCCAGCAGCCCTGGGGGACTAGAGGAGACCCAGTACTTC
CDR3aa: CASSPGGLEETQYF

j_gene: TRBJ2-3
v_gene: TRBV5-4
abundance: NA
d_gene: TRBD2
CDR3nt: TGTGCCAGCAGTCCTATAGCGGGGAGCACAGATACGCAGTATTTT
CDR3aa: CASSPIAGSTDTQYF

j_gene: TRBJ2-4
v_gene: TRBV5-8
abundance: few
d_gene: NA
CDR3nt: TGTGCCAGCAGCTTGGAACAGGGAAGATACATTCAGTACTTC
CDR3aa: CASSLEQGRYIQYF

j_gene: TRBJ2-3
v_gene: TRBV9
abundance: NA
d_gene: NA
CDR3nt: TGTGCCAGCAGCGTAGGGGCAGGTAGCACAGATACGCAGTATTTT
CDR3aa: CASSVGAGSTDTQYF

j_gene: TRBJ1-1
v_gene: TRBV6-5
abundance: few
d_gene: NA
CDR3nt: TGTGCCAGCAGTTACTCGGGCAGCACTGAAGCTTTCTTT
CDR3aa: CASSYSGSTEAFF

j_gene: TRBJ2-3
v_gene: TRBV2
abundance: NA
d_gene: TRBD2
CDR3nt: TGTGCCAGCAGTCGAACTAGCGGGGCCGCATCGCAGTATTTT
CDR3aa: CASSRTSGAASQYF

j_gene: TRBJ1-2
v_gene: TRBV28
abundance: NA
d_gene: NA
CDR3nt: TGTGCCAGCAGTTTCAACAGTAAATCCGCCGACTATGGCTACACCTTC
CDR3aa: CASSFNSKSADYGYTF

j_gene: TRBJ2-1
v_gene: TRBV28
abundance: NA
d_gene: NA
CDR3nt: TGTGCCAGCAGCATTAGCAATGAGCAGTTCTTC
CDR3aa: CASSISNEQFF

j_gene: TRBJ2-1
v_gene: TRBV7-2
abundance: NA
d_gene: NA
CDR3nt: TGTGCCAGCAGCCCAGGGTATGAGCAGTTCTTC
CDR3aa: CASSPGYEQFF

j_gene: TRBJ2-1
v_gene: TRBV18
abundance: NA
d_gene: TRBD2
CDR3nt: TGTGCCAGCTCACCAATTGTACAAACTAGCGGAGCCAATGAGCAGTTCTTC
CDR3aa: CASSPIVQTSGANEQFF

j_gene: TRBJ1-6
v_gene: TRBV30
abundance: NA
d_gene: TRBD1
CDR3nt: TGTGCCTGGAGTGGACAGGGCGACTCACCCCTCCACTTT
CDR3aa: CAWSGQGDSPLHF

j_gene: TRBJ2-6
v_gene: TRBV28
abundance: NA
d_gene: TRBD2
CDR3nt: TGTGCCAGCAGCGGACTCCAGCTAGCGGGAGAGAGTGGGGCCAACGTCCTGACTTTC
CDR3aa: CASSGLQLAGESGANVLTF

j_gene: TRBJ1-1
v_gene: TRBV18
abundance: NA
d_gene: NA
CDR3nt: TGTGCCAGCTCACCCCTCGGCGGCACTGAAGCTTTCTTT
CDR3aa: CASSPLGGTEAFF

j_gene: TRBJ2-7
v_gene: TRBV7-9
abundance: NA
d_gene: TRBD2
CDR3nt: TGTGCCAGCAGCTTTGGGTGGAAGCGGGGATCCTACGAGCAGTACTTC
CDR3aa: CASSFGWKRGSYEQYF

j_gene: TRBJ2-3
v_gene: TRBV30
abundance: few
d_gene: TRBD2
CDR3nt: TGTGCCTGGAAGGTAGCGGGGATTAGCACAGATACGCAGTATTTT
CDR3aa: CAWKVAGISTDTQYF

j_gene: TRBJ2-7
v_gene: TRBV28
abundance: NA
d_gene: TRBD1
CDR3nt: TGTGCCAGCAGGTTCGTCCAGGGGGCTAACTACGAGCAGTACTTC
CDR3aa: CASRFVQGANYEQYF

j_gene: TRBJ2-7
v_gene: TRBV2
abundance: NA
d_gene: NA
CDR3nt: TGTGCCAGCAGTGAAAGGGTACAGGGCACCTACGAGCAGTACTTC
CDR3aa: CASSERVQGTYEQYF

j_gene: TRBJ2-7
v_gene: TRBV11-2
abundance: NA
d_gene: TRBD1
CDR3nt: TGTGCCAGCAGCCACTCTGGACAGGGGAAATACGAGCAGTACTTC
CDR3aa: CASSHSGQGKYEQYF

j_gene: TRBJ1-1
v_gene: TRBV30
abundance: NA
d_gene: NA
CDR3nt: TGTGCCTGGAGTGTATCGGCAGGCGTAGGTGGGACAATCACTGAAGCTTTCTTT
CDR3aa: CAWSVSAGVGGTITEAFF

j_gene: TRBJ2-7
v_gene: TRBV5-4
abundance: NA
d_gene: NA
CDR3nt: TGTGCCAGCAGCTTCGACCCCGAGGTACGGAGGGAGCAGTACTTC
CDR3aa: CASSFDPEVRREQYF

j_gene: TRBJ1-5
v_gene: TRBV7-2
abundance: once
d_gene: TRBD1
CDR3nt: TGTGCCAGCAGCATAGGACAGGGAGAGAATCAGCCCCAGCATTTT
CDR3aa: CASSIGQGENQPQHF

j_gene: TRBJ2-6
v_gene: TRBV10-3
abundance: NA
d_gene: NA
CDR3nt: TGTGCCATCAGTCAAAGGGAGACTTGGGCCAACGTCCTGACTTTC
CDR3aa: CAISQRETWANVLTF

j_gene: TRBJ2-5
v_gene: TRBV5-4
abundance: few
d_gene: TRBD2
CDR3nt: TGTGCCAGCCATCAGGGAGGGGAGACCCAGTACTTC
CDR3aa: CASHQGGETQYF

j_gene: TRBJ2-3
v_gene: TRBV27
abundance: few
d_gene: TRBD2
CDR3nt: TGTGCCAGCAGTTTCCCGGGACTACCATCAAACACAGATACGCAGTATTTT
CDR3aa: CASSFPGLPSNTDTQYF

j_gene: TRBJ1-2
v_gene: TRBV15
abundance: few
d_gene: NA
CDR3nt: TGTGCCACCAGCAGAGATGGGGGCGACTATGGCTACACCTTC
CDR3aa: CATSRDGGDYGYTF

j_gene: TRBJ2-7
v_gene: TRBV28
abundance: NA
d_gene: TRBD2
CDR3nt: TGTGCCACCACCCCACTACGGAGCGGGGGAACCTACGAGCAGTACTTC
CDR3aa: CATTPLRSGGTYEQYF

j_gene: TRBJ2-1
v_gene: TRBV9
abundance: NA
d_gene: NA
CDR3nt: TGTGCCAGCAGCGTTGGGATAGCGGCGGGATACAATGAGCAGTTCTTC
CDR3aa: CASSVGIAAGYNEQFF

j_gene: TRBJ2-5
v_gene: TRBV4-2
abundance: few
d_gene: TRBD1
CDR3nt: TGTGCCAGCAGCAAACCGGGACAGGGTGGGGAGACCCAGTACTTC
CDR3aa: CASSKPGQGGETQYF

j_gene: TRBJ2-7
v_gene: TRBV6-5
abundance: few
d_gene: TRBD2
CDR3nt: TGTGCCAGCAGTTACTCTAGCGGGGGGGCCCACGAGCAGTACTTC
CDR3aa: CASSYSSGGAHEQYF

j_gene: TRBJ2-7
v_gene: TRBV7-8
abundance: NA
d_gene: NA
CDR3nt: TGTGCCAGCAGCTCGAAGCCTACCTACGAGCAGTACTTC
CDR3aa: CASSSKPTYEQYF

j_gene: TRBJ2-1
v_gene: TRBV11-2
abundance: NA
d_gene: TRBD2
CDR3nt: TGTGCCAGCAGCCCCGGGACTAGCCTACAGATCAATGAGCAGTTCTTC
CDR3aa: CASSPGTSLQINEQFF

j_gene: TRBJ2-5
v_gene: TRBV9
abundance: few
d_gene: TRBD1
CDR3nt: TGTGCCAGCAGCGTAGTAGGGGGCCTGGAGACCCAGTACTTC
CDR3aa: CASSVVGGLETQYF

j_gene: TRBJ1-5
v_gene: TRBV12-1
abundance: NA
d_gene: NA
CDR3nt: TGTGCCAGCAGCTACCTGTCCGGGCCCCAGCATTTT
CDR3aa: CASSYLSGPQHF

j_gene: TRBJ1-2
v_gene: TRBV29-1
abundance: NA
d_gene: NA
CDR3nt: TGCAGCGTTTCTCCGGACAGCGTCGGAGGCTACACCTTC
CDR3aa: CSVSPDSVGGYTF

j_gene: TRBJ2-2
v_gene: TRBV5-1
abundance: few
d_gene: NA
CDR3nt: TGCGCCAGCAGCTCCCTGGGCCAGACCGGGGAGCTGTTTTTT
CDR3aa: CASSSLGQTGELFF